The clone carrying this T cell receptor (beta chain) has ten or more counts. Its antigen remains unknown. Germline V gene sequence: CDR1 MGHRA, CDR2 YSYEKL. CDR3 length: 15 residues. V dropped 5 bases and J dropped 5 bases, with 16 bases sitting between them. The sample originates from a study of T-cell memory formation after mild COVID-19. Study results and caveats: Day 15 to 85 contractors were CD4/CD8 balanced; later expanders leaned CD4+. CD4+ contracting clones lay mainly in CM and EM, CD8+ ones in EMRA. Confirmation of SARS-CoV-2 specificity was lacking for second-wave clones peaking day 37. There were some responding clones in pre-infection memory, which suggested that cross-reactive memory had joined.

TCRdb reprocessed the 5' RACE reads with MiXCR, giving one entry per CDR3 protein. The top ten clones hold 12% of a sample with 150,000 to 200,000 distinct CDR3 sequences, roughly a third of them seen once. This clonotype originated in an adult woman who had mild COVID-19 (a few samples of this study predate the infection). Cell type and time point are not known. The sequencing sample was made of PBMCs or a T cell subset sorted from them (not recorded which). The chain joins TRBV4-1 to TRBJ2-1, with D perhaps assigned TRBD1 or TRBD2 (5 bases each). The CDR3 DNA reads as TGCGCCAGCAGCAACCGGGGCCTCTCGCACAATGAGCAGTTCTTC. Translating it yields CASSNRGLSHNEQFF.